This record concerns one T cell receptor (beta chain) sequence. What it recognizes is unknown. The data are from a study of PD-1 blockade in mismatch repair-deficient tumors. Study findings and constraints: Rapid post-treatment expansion, then contraction, generally preceding radiologic response, marked tumor-resident clones.

V trimming: 0 bases; J trimming: 6 bases; junction bases outside the gene matches: 11. This CDR3 has 17 residues. CDR1 is LGHNA and CDR2 is YSLEER in the germline V gene. Data came from immunoSEQ multiplex PCR; TCRdb stores just in-frame clones and leaves some out. Of tens of thousands of clones in the sample, about 84% were seen once. Source: peripheral blood, taken approximately 20 weeks after starting pembrolizumab. The sequence came from an adult with mismatch repair-deficient cancer. The genes are TRBV4-3 and TRBJ2-5; 9 bases are a match to TRBD2. CDR3 sequence: CASSQDRASGRLKTQYF. The CDR3 region has the DNA TGCGCCAGCAGCCAAGATAGAGCCAGCGGGAGGTTAAAGACCCAGTACTTC.